Detailed here is one T cell receptor beta chain. Sequenced by immunoSEQ multiplex PCR; TCRdb stores in-frame clones only, minus some. This sample has 85,000 to 130,000 clones; about 85% occur once, and the top ten carry around 1.9%. The V segment lost 3 bases and the J segment 5 bases; nucleotides outside the gene matches: 6. This CDR3 has 15 amino acids. Looked up from germline, CDR1 is PRHDT and CDR2 is FYEKMQ (reference sequence). This sample was taken from a study of cytomegalovirus exposure and HLA in healthy donors. The rearrangement joins TRBV13 to TRBJ2-5; TRBD2 aligns across 10 bases. This TCR came from a woman between 18 and 29 years old in good health and CMV-seropositive. The sequenced sample was PBMCs. The CDR3 reads CASSLGAGGHETQYF. Written as DNA, the CDR3 is TGTGCCAGCAGCTTGGGAGCGGGGGGGCACGAGACCCAGTACTTC. Full variable domain (missing parts from reference TRBV13 and TRBJ2-5): AAGVIQSPRHLIKEKRETATLKCYPIPRHDTVYWYQQGPGQDPQFLISFYEKMQSDKGSIPDRFSAQQFSDYHSELNMSSLELGDSALYFCASSLGAGGHETQYFGPGTRLLVL.